By proportion, the clone carrying this TCR beta chain is medium-sized. This sample is part of a study of T cells after yellow fever vaccination. Findings and caveats of the study: Subsequent to the booster, the majority of primary-vaccination clones reappeared (96% CD4, 85% to 90% CD8).

Each CDR3 protein gets one entry after TCRdb re-called the 5' RACE reads with MiXCR. The table includes some 100,000 distinct CDR3 sequences, approximately 9% detected once. The TCR comes from a young man who received the YFV17D yellow fever vaccine. The sequenced sample was CD8+ T cells not binding an NS4B(214-222) dextramer, sorted from PBMCs, obtained more than 13 days after the first yellow fever vaccination.

Here the CDR3 reads CASSQALAGGTDTQYF. CDR3 DNA sequence: TGTGCCAGCAGCCAAGCACTAGCGGGGGGTACAGATACGCAGTATTTT. The chain employs TRBV4-2 and TRBJ2-3, with 12 positions matching TRBD2. Germline V gives CDR1 LGHNA, CDR2 YNFKEQ. The J segment lost 3 bases and the V segment lost 1 base, leaving 2 bases of the junction unmatched. The CDR3 spans 16 residues.